The 26 T cell receptor beta chains listed next were all sequenced from one sample in a study of blood T cell repertoires in COVID-19. The assay was immunoSEQ multiplex PCR, and TCRdb's table has in-frame clones only and misses some. The sample lists 55,000 to 85,000 clones; around 88% were seen once. Sample: peripheral blood. The receptors come from a human donor in a cohort sampled during active COVID-19.

The chain couples TRBV6-5 to TRBJ2-3; 9 positions agree with TRBD2. Germline assignment: CDR1 MNHEY and CDR2 SVGAGI. CDR3 length: 15 residues. V shed 7 bases and J 2 bases; nucleotides not matched to a gene: 7. The DNA for the CDR3 is TGTGCCAGCACCAGAGCGGGGGGCCTCACAGATACGCAGTATTTT. This sequence encodes CASTRAGGLTDTQYF.

The genes are TRBV5-1 and TRBJ1-1; 9 nucleotides agree with TRBD1. V gave up 2 bases and J gave up 5 bases; unmatched junction bases: 7. The CDR3 contains 15 residues. Germline loops: CDR1 SGHRS, CDR2 YFSETQ. The CDR3 nucleotides read TGCGCCAGCAGCTTCTCCGGGACAGGGCGGACTGAAGCTTTCTTT. It is translated as CASSFSGTGRTEAFF.

This chain connects TRBV30 to TRBJ2-1; D call uncertain. With 2 bases removed from V and 4 bases from J, the gap between germline ends came to 6 bases. The CDR3 extends over 12 amino acids. The germline CDR1 and CDR2 sequences are GTSNPN and SVGIG (reference sequence). CDR3 sequence (DNA): TGTGCCTGGAGTCCCTTTTACAATGAGCAGTTCTTC. This encodes CAWSPFYNEQFF.

The chain uses TRBV18 and TRBJ1-2; perhaps TRBD1 as D (5 bases). Germline lookup yields CDR1 KGHSH and CDR2 LQKENI. Deletions cut 2 bases from V and 7 bases from J, with 14 bases between. This CDR3 has 14 residues. The CDR3 bases are TGTGCCAGCTCACCATCACAGGACGGGTTTGGCTACACCTTC. Its protein product is CASSPSQDGFGYTF.

The V gene is TRBV5-1, the J gene TRBJ2-5; no definite D call. The CDR3 loop spans 12 amino acids. Germline V CDR1 and CDR2: SGHRS, YFSETQ. V shed 4 bases and J shed 0 bases, with 4 bases lying between them. The CDR3 nucleotides are TGCGCCAGCAGCCCGTACCAAGAGACCCAGTACTTC. The encoded protein is CASSPYQETQYF.

J is TRBJ2-5 and V is TRBV11-2, with 9 bases lining up with TRBD1. The CDR3 covers 15 residues. V gave up 4 bases and J gave up 5 bases; unmatched junction bases: 8. The germline V gene has CDR1 SGHAT and CDR2 FQNNGV. For the CDR3, the DNA is TGTGCCAGCAGCTCGCCAACAGGGGGCGGGGAGACCCAGTACTTC. Amino acid sequence: CASSSPTGGGETQYF. Using reference TRBV11-2 and TRBJ2-5 for the parts outside the CDR3, the full variable domain is EAGVAQSPRYKIIEKRQSVAFWCNPISGHATLYWYQQILGQGPKLLIQFQNNGVVDDSQLPKDRFSAERLKGVDSTLKIQPAKLEDSAVYLCASSSPTGGGETQYFGPGTRLLVL.

The chain has TRBV5-5 and TRBJ1-3; D unresolved. V was pared by 2 bases and J by 2 bases, with 17 bases between. CDR1 is SGHKS and CDR2 is YYEKEE in the germline V gene (reference sequence). The CDR3 extends over 17 amino acids. CDR3 in amino acids: CASSFSYVWAPGNTIYF. CDR3 DNA sequence: TGTGCCAGCAGCTTTTCCTACGTCTGGGCTCCTGGAAACACCATATATTTT. The complete variable domain, with remaining parts taken from reference TRBV5-5 and TRBJ1-3, reads DAGVTQSPTHLIKTRGQQVTLRCSPISGHKSVSWYQQVLGQGPQFIFQYYEKEERGRGNFPDRFSARQFPNYSSELNVNALLLGDSALYLCASSFSYVWAPGNTIYFGEGSWLTVV.

This chain links TRBV6-6 with TRBJ2-6; D is ambiguous. Trimming cost V 7 bases and J 0 bases, with 4 bases left between them. CDR1 MNHNY and CDR2 SVGAGI come from the germline V gene (reference sequence). This CDR3 is built from 13 residues. The DNA of the CDR3 is TGTGCCAGCACCATCTCTGGGGCCAACGTCCTGACTTTC. This encodes CASTISGANVLTF.

Only one count was recorded for this clone. The chain uses TRBV18 and TRBJ1-3; D may be TRBD1 (6 bases). The CDR3 is 15 residues long. Trimming removed 6 bases at V and 0 bases at J, with 12 bases between. The V gene's germline CDR1 is KGHSH and CDR2 LQKENI. The CDR3 region has the DNA TGTGCCAGCTCGCCGGACAGTCTCTCTGGAAACACCATATATTTT. Its protein is CASSPDSLSGNTIYF. The whole variable domain, filled in from reference TRBV18 and TRBJ1-3, reads NAGVMQNPRHLVRRRGQEARLRCSPMKGHSHVYWYRQLPEEGLKFMVYLQKENIIDESGMPKERFSAEFPKEGPSILRIQQVVRGDSAAYFCASSPDSLSGNTIYFGEGSWLTVV.

This clone was seen only a few times. The CDR3 is CASSRMPTSGSSYNEQFF. CDR3 DNA sequence: TGCGCCAGCAGCAGAATGCCGACTAGCGGCAGCTCCTACAATGAGCAGTTCTTC. The J gene is TRBJ2-1, the V gene TRBV5-1; 9 positions match TRBD2. V trimming: 4 bases; J trimming: 0 bases; junction bases outside the gene matches: 11. The CDR3 has 18 residues. Germline-derived CDR1 and CDR2 are SGHRS and YFSETQ.

The chain uses TRBV24-1 and TRBJ2-1; weak D call: TRBD2 (5 bases). There are 15 residues in the CDR3. Germline loops: CDR1 KGHDR, CDR2 SFDVKD. Trimming removed 2 bases from V and 4 bases from J, with 11 bases in between. In DNA form, the CDR3 reads TGTGCCACCAGTGATTCCGGACTTAATTACAATGAGCAGTTCTTC. Encoded protein: CATSDSGLNYNEQFF.

This sequence joins TRBV12-2 and TRBJ1-6; the table calls TRBD1, which could not be checked here. TRBV12-2 is an annotated pseudogene. The CDR3 has 15 amino acids. CDR3 nucleotides: TGTGCAAGTCGCTTCTGCGGACAGAGGGGTTCACCCCTCCACTTT. Its translation: CASRFCGQRGSPLHF.

This sequence joins TRBV3-1 (or the pseudogene TRBV3-2) and TRBJ1-2, with 7 bases aligning to TRBD1. Germline-derived CDR1 and CDR2 are LGHDT and YNNKEL (reference sequence). V shed 0 bases and J 11 bases; nucleotides not matched to a gene: 3. The CDR3 loop spans 12 amino acids. The CDR3 region has the DNA TGTGCCAGCAGCCAAGAGGGACAGATGTACACCTTC. It translates to CASSQEGQMYTF.

This clone was detected a few times. This sequence joins TRBV5-6 and TRBJ1-6, with D perhaps TRBD1 (5 bases). Between the trimmed V and J ends, which lost 0 bases and 0 bases, there was a span of 13 bases. This CDR3 is 18 amino acids long. Germline V gives CDR1 SGHDT, CDR2 YYEEEE. In DNA form, the CDR3 reads TGTGCCAGCAGCTTGGAGGGCGGGGGATTCTCCTATAATTCACCCCTCCACTTT. Residues: CASSLEGGGFSYNSPLHF. Drawing the rest from reference TRBV5-6 and TRBJ1-6, the complete variable domain is DAGVTQSPTHLIKTRGQQVTLRCSPKSGHDTVSWYQQALGQGPQFIFQYYEEEERQRGNFPDRFSGHQFPNYSSELNVNALLLGDSALYLCASSLEGGGFSYNSPLHFGNGTRLTVT.

This chain joins TRBV2 and TRBJ2-7; D is perhaps TRBD2 (5 bases). There are 13 residues in the CDR3. Germline V CDR1 and CDR2: SNHLY, FYNNEI. V was pared by 5 bases and J by 3 bases, with 11 bases between. CDR3 in DNA: TGTGCCAGCAGTACCGGGGTCCTCTACGAGCAGTACTTC. Translating gives CASSTGVLYEQYF.

This CDR3 reads CASAGGSSYNEQFF. The CDR3 bases are TGTGCTAGCGCGGGAGGAAGCTCCTACAATGAGCAGTTCTTC. The chain combines TRBV5-4 with TRBJ2-1, with 8 bases fitting TRBD2. CDR3 length equals 14 residues. Germline CDR1 SGHNT, CDR2 YYREEE (reference sequence).

The chain joins TRBV19 to TRBJ1-2, with D perhaps matching TRBD1 (6 bases). Germline V CDR1 and CDR2: LNHDA, SQIVND (reference sequence). The CDR3 has 14 amino acids. Trimming pared 10 bases from V and 6 bases from J, leaving 21 bases between. Here the CDR3 DNA reads TGTGCCACCAATACCCGGGCAGGGGAGAATGGCTACACCTTC. Residues: CATNTRAGENGYTF.

The chain uses TRBV7-3 and TRBJ2-2, with TRBD1 matching over 10 bases. The V and J ends lost 5 bases and 7 bases, in that order; junction bases with no gene match: 7. The CDR3 totals 15 residues. Germline assignment: CDR1 SGHTA and CDR2 FQGTGA. For the CDR3, the DNA is TGTGCCAGCAGCAAAGACAGGGGGCAGAACGGGGAGCTGTTTTTT. Protein sequence: CASSKDRGQNGELFF. The whole variable domain, filled in from reference TRBV7-3 and TRBJ2-2, reads GAGVSQTPSNKVTEKGKYVELRCDPISGHTALYWYRQSLGQGPEFLIYFQGTGAADDSGLPNDRFFAVRPEGSVSTLKIQRTERGDSAVYLCASSKDRGQNGELFFGEGSRLTVL.

This CDR3 is CASSFWTGVNEQFF. CDR3 coding DNA: TGTGCCAGCAGCTTCTGGACAGGAGTTAATGAGCAGTTCTTC. The rearrangement joins TRBV5-6 to TRBJ2-1; the match to TRBD1 covers 7 bases. The ends lost 2 bases at V and 7 bases at J; junction bases unmatched: 6. This CDR3 comprises 14 residues. Germline V gives CDR1 SGHDT, CDR2 YYEEEE.

J is TRBJ2-5 and V is TRBV3-1 (or the pseudogene TRBV3-2); 7 bases match TRBD1. Germline CDR1 is LGHDT and CDR2 is YNNKEL (reference sequence). The CDR3 has 18 residues. The J segment lost 3 bases and the V segment lost 2 bases, leaving 15 bases of the junction unmatched. The CDR3 is CASSQRAYRDSSEETQYF. In DNA, the CDR3 is TGTGCCAGCAGCCAAAGGGCCTACCGGGACAGTTCTGAAGAGACCCAGTACTTC.

The DNA of the CDR3 is TGTGCCAGCAGCCTCCGCGGGGGGGCCGTAGACACCGGGGAGCTGTTTTTT. Translated: CASSLRGGAVDTGELFF. V and J are TRBV7-8 and TRBJ2-2; 9 bases are shared with TRBD2. This CDR3 is built from 17 residues. The V and J ends lost 5 bases and 3 bases, in that order; junction bases with no gene match: 10. Germline values: CDR1 SGHVS, CDR2 FQNEAQ.

The chain joins TRBV11-2 to TRBJ1-2; the match to TRBD1 covers 8 bases. The CDR3 is 14 residues long. V lost 5 bases, J lost 8 bases, and 10 bases stayed unmatched. The germline V gene has CDR1 SGHAT and CDR2 FQNNGV. The CDR3 sequence: CASSPGGEGGGYTF. The CDR3 DNA follows: TGTGCCAGCAGCCCAGGGGGCGAAGGAGGAGGCTACACCTTC.

The chain is built from TRBV7-9 and TRBJ2-3, with D hard to call. CDR1 and CDR2 from the germline V gene are SEHNR and FQNEAQ (reference sequence). The CDR3 has 17 residues. Trimming removed 1 base at V and 2 bases at J, with 16 bases between. This chain's CDR3 is CASSLVYIGGDTDTQYF. For the CDR3, the DNA is TGTGCCAGCAGCTTAGTCTATATTGGCGGAGACACAGATACGCAGTATTTT.

The rearrangement links TRBV5-1 to TRBJ1-1, with 8 positions matching TRBD1. The germline gives CDR1 SGHRS, CDR2 YFSETQ. This CDR3 has 19 amino acids. V lost 0 bases and J lost 0; bases outside the gene matches: 13. The CDR3 bases are TGCGCCAGCAGCTTGGTTTCCCCGGGACAGGCCCTCATGAACACTGAAGCTTTCTTT. This encodes CASSLVSPGQALMNTEAFF.

The chain combines TRBV3-1 (or the pseudogene TRBV3-2) with TRBJ2-1; 14 bases are shared with TRBD2. The CDR3 length is 16 residues. The ends lost 0 bases at V and 10 bases at J; junction bases unmatched: 5. Germline lookup yields CDR1 LGHDT and CDR2 YNNKEL (reference sequence). The chain's CDR3 is CASSQDPGLAGAEQFF. In DNA, the CDR3 is TGTGCCAGCAGCCAAGATCCGGGACTAGCGGGGGCGGAGCAGTTCTTC.

The CDR3, as DNA: TGTGCCAGCAGGACAGGGGGCAACGAGCAGTACTTC. This gives the protein CASRTGGNEQYF. The chain employs TRBV2 and TRBJ2-7; 10 bases map to TRBD1. The CDR3 loop spans 12 amino acids. Germline loops: CDR1 SNHLY, CDR2 FYNNEI. V was clipped by 6 bases and J by 5 bases; unmatched bases: 1.